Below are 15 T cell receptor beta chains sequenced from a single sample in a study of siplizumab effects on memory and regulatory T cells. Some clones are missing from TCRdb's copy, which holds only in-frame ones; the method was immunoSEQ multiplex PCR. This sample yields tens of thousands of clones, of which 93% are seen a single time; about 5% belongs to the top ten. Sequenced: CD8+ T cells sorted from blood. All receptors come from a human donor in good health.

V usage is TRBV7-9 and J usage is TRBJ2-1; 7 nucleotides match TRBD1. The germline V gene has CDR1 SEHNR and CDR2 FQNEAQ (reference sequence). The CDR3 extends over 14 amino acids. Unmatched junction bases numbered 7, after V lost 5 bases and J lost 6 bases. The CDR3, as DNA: TGTGCCAGCAGCCCGACAGGGTGGGTCAATGAGCAGTTCTTC. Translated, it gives CASSPTGWVNEQFF.

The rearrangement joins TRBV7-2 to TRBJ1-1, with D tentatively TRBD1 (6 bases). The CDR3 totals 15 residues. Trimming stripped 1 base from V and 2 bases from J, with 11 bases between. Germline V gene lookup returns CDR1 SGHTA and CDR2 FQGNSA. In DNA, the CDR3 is TGTGCCAGCAGCTTAGTGGAGGGGACAAACACTGAAGCTTTCTTT. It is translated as CASSLVEGTNTEAFF.

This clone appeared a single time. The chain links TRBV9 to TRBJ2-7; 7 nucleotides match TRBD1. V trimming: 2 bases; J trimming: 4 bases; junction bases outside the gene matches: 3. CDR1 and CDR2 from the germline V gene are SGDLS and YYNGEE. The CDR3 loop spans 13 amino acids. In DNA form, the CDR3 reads TGTGCCAGCAGCGTCCAGGGGGAATACGAGCAGTACTTC. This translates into CASSVQGEYEQYF.

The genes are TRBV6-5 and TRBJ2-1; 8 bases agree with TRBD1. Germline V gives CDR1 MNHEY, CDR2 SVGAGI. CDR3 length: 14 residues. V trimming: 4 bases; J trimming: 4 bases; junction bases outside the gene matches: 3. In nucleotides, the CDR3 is TGTGCCAGCAGTTCGGGACAGGAATACAATGAGCAGTTCTTC. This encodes CASSSGQEYNEQFF.

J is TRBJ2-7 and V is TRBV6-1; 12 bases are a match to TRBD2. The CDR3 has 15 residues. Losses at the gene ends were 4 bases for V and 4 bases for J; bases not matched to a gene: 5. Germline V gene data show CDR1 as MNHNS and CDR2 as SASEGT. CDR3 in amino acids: CASSASSGGGYEQYF. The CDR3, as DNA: TGTGCCAGCAGTGCTTCTAGCGGGGGGGGGTACGAGCAGTACTTC.

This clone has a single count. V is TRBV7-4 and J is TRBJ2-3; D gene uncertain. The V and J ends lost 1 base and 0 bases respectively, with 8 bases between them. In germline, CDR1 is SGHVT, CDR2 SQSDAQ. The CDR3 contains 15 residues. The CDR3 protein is CASSLGTYSTDTQYF. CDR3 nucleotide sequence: TGTGCCAGCAGCTTAGGAACATATAGCACAGATACGCAGTATTTT.

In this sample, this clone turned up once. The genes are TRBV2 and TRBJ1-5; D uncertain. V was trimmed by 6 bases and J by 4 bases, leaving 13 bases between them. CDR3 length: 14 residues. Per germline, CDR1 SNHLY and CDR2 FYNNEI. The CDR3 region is CASRGDLYNQPQHF. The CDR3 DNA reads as TGTGCCAGCAGAGGTGACCTGTATAATCAGCCCCAGCATTTT.

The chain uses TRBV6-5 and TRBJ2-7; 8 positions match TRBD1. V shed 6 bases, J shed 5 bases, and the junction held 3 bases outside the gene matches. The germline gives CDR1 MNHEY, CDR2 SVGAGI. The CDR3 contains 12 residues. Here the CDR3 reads CASSLQGDEQYF. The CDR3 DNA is TGTGCCAGCAGCCTACAGGGGGACGAGCAGTACTTC.

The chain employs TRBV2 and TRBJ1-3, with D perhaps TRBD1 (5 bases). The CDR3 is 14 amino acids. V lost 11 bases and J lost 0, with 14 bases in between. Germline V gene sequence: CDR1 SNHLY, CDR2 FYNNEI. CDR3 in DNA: TGTGCCGGGGGAGAGGGGATCTCTGGAAACACCATATATTTT. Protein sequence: CAGGEGISGNTIYF.

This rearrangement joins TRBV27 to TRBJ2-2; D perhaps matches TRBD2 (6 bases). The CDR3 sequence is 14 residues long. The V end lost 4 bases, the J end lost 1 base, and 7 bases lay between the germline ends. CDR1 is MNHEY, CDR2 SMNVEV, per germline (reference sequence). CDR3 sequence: CASSSGGNTGELFF. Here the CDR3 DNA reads TGTGCCAGCAGTTCCGGGGGGAACACCGGGGAGCTGTTTTTT.

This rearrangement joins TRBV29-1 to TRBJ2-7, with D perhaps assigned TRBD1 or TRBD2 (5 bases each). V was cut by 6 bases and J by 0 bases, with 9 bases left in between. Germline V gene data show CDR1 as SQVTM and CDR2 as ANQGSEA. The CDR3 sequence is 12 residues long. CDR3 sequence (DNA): TGCAGCGTAGGGGAGAGCTCCTACGAGCAGTACTTC. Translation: CSVGESSYEQYF.

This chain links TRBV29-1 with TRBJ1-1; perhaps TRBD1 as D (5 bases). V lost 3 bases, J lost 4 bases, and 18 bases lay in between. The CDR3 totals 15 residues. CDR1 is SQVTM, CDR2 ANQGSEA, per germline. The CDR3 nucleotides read TGCAGCGTTGAGAGCCCCCACGAGGGGAGCACTGAAGCTTTCTTT. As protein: CSVESPHEGSTEAFF.

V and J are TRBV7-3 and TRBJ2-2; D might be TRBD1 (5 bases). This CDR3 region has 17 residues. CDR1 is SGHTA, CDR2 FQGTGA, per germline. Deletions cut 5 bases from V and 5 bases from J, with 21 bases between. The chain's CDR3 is CASSADSHAASTGELFF. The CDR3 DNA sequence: TGTGCCAGCAGCGCCGACAGCCACGCTGCCTCGACCGGGGAGCTGTTTTTT. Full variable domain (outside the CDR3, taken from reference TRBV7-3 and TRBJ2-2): GAGVSQTPSNKVTEKGKYVELRCDPISGHTALYWYRQSLGQGPEFLIYFQGTGAADDSGLPNDRFFAVRPEGSVSTLKIQRTERGDSAVYLCASSADSHAASTGELFFGEGSRLTVL.

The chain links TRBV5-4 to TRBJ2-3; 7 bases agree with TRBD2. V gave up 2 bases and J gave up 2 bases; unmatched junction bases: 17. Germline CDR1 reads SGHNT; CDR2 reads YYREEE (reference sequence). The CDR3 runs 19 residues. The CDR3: CASSFPETNSGLPTDTQYF. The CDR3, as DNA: TGTGCCAGCAGCTTTCCGGAGACGAACTCGGGACTACCCACAGATACGCAGTATTTT. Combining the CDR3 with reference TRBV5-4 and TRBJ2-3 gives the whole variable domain ETGVTQSPTHLIKTRGQQVTLRCSSQSGHNTVSWYQQALGQGPQFIFQYYREEENGRGNFPPRFSGLQFPNYSSELNVNALELDDSALYLCASSFPETNSGLPTDTQYFGPGTRLTVL.

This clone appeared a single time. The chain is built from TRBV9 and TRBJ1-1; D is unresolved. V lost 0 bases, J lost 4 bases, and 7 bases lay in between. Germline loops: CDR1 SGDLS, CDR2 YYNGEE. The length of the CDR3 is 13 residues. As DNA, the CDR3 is TGTGCCAGCAGCGTAGGACTGACCACTGAAGCTTTCTTT. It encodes CASSVGLTTEAFF.